A single sample gave rise to the 16 T cell receptor beta chains below, sequenced in a study of blood T cell repertoires in COVID-19. Clones were read by immunoSEQ multiplex PCR, and TCRdb kept only the in-frame ones, dropping some. The sample carries about 130,000 clones, about 88% recorded once. The sample was peripheral blood. The receptors originated from a woman aged 80 or over with acute or convalescent COVID-19.

This chain connects TRBV5-6 to TRBJ2-1, with D unclear. V was clipped by 0 bases and J by 6 bases, with 10 bases between them. This CDR3 comprises 14 residues. Germline V gives CDR1 SGHDT, CDR2 YYEEEE. The CDR3 DNA reads as TGTGCCAGCAGCTTGGACAGCTATGGCAATGAGCAGTTCTTC. Translated, it gives CASSLDSYGNEQFF.

The chain has TRBV24-1 and TRBJ1-2; D is possibly TRBD1 (5 bases). This CDR3 contains 14 residues. V lost 0 bases, J lost 2 bases, and 6 bases lay in between. Germline V CDR1 and CDR2: KGHDR, SFDVKD. The DNA of the CDR3 is TGTGCCACCAGTGATTTGGCAGGGAACTATGGCTACACCTTC. This sequence encodes CATSDLAGNYGYTF.

The chain combines TRBV15 with TRBJ2-7; D remains ambiguous. Trimming took 0 bases from V and 0 from J, leaving 9 bases between them. Germline V gives CDR1 LNHNV, CDR2 YYDKDF (reference sequence). This CDR3 has 15 amino acids. CDR3 coding DNA: TGTGCCACCAGCAGAGAGGTGGCTAGCTCCTACGAGCAGTACTTC. It translates to CATSREVASSYEQYF. Complete variable domain (other parts from reference TRBV15 and TRBJ2-7): DAMVIQNPRYQVTQFGKPVTLSCSQTLNHNVMYWYQQKSSQAPKLLFHYYDKDFNNEADTPDNFQSRRPNTSFCFLDIRSPGLGDTAMYLCATSREVASSYEQYFGPGTRLTVT.

The rearrangement links TRBV24-1 to TRBJ2-5; unclear D gene. The V end was cut by 7 bases, the J end by 5 bases, with 13 bases between. CDR3 length equals 13 residues. Germline CDR1 KGHDR, CDR2 SFDVKD. CDR3 bases: TGTGCCACCAGCTCCCCAGGATCGGAGACCCAGTACTTC. Protein: CATSSPGSETQYF.

The chain employs TRBV6-8 and TRBJ2-7; 11 bases agree with TRBD2. In germline, CDR1 is MNHGY, CDR2 SAAAGT. Trimming at V came to 2 bases and at J to 4 bases, leaving 4 bases not matched to a gene. This CDR3 region has 15 residues. DNA for the CDR3: TGTGCCAGCAGTTACCCGGCTAGCGGGGGGTACGAGCAGTACTTC. Translated: CASSYPASGGYEQYF.

The rearrangement links TRBV5-6 to TRBJ2-7, with 12 positions matching TRBD2. Germline trimming cut 4 bases from V and 0 bases from J; bases unmatched to any gene: 2. This CDR3 has 15 amino acids. CDR1 is SGHDT, CDR2 YYEEEE, per germline. The CDR3 DNA reads TGTGCCAGCAGCCGACTAGCGGGAGTCTCCTACGAGCAGTACTTC. This sequence encodes CASSRLAGVSYEQYF.

This clone was recorded once. The chain combines TRBV2 with TRBJ2-2; D gene ambiguous. With 5 bases removed from V and 0 bases from J, the gap between germline ends came to 4 bases. This CDR3 has 13 amino acids. Germline CDR1 reads SNHLY; CDR2 reads FYNNEI. The DNA for the CDR3 is TGTGCCAGCAGTTATCCGAACACCGGGGAGCTGTTTTTT. The encoded protein is CASSYPNTGELFF.

The chain links TRBV5-5 to TRBJ1-2; TRBD1 aligns across 12 bases. Trimming cost V 3 bases and J 3 bases; bases outside gene matches: 12. CDR1 and CDR2 from the germline V gene are SGHKS and YYEKEE (reference sequence). The CDR3 runs to 18 residues. CDR3 in DNA: TGTGCCAGCAGCTGCCCGGGACAGGGGGCCCCAAGGTACTATGGCTACACCTTC. It yields the protein CASSCPGQGAPRYYGYTF.

The J gene is TRBJ1-1, the V gene TRBV5-1; weak D call: TRBD1 (6 bases). The V end was cut by 4 bases, the J end by 1 base, with 14 bases between. The CDR3 is made up of 15 amino acids. In germline, CDR1 is SGHRS, CDR2 YFSETQ. For the CDR3, the DNA is TGCGCCAGCAGCGTGGGACACTTCTCGAACACTGAAGCTTTCTTT. Translation gives CASSVGHFSNTEAFF.

The chain recombines TRBV7-9 with TRBJ1-6; 9 nucleotides match TRBD1. V lost 6 bases and J lost 8; bases outside the gene matches: 5. Germline values: CDR1 SEHNR, CDR2 FQNEAQ (reference sequence). This CDR3 has 14 residues. The CDR3 spells CASRPGTGYSPLHF. In nucleotides, the CDR3 is TGTGCCAGCAGGCCCGGGACAGGGTATTCACCCCTCCACTTT.

The CDR3 reads CASSLGGGKNYGYTF. The CDR3 region has the DNA TGTGCCAGCAGCTTGGGGGGAGGGAAAAACTATGGCTACACCTTC. This rearrangement joins TRBV5-5 to TRBJ1-2; no clear D gene. CDR3 length: 15 amino acids. Germline V CDR1 and CDR2: SGHKS, YYEKEE (reference sequence). Trimming removed 0 bases from V and 2 bases from J, with 11 bases in between.

The rearrangement uses TRBV2 and TRBJ1-1; D gene uncertain. Germline values: CDR1 SNHLY, CDR2 FYNNEI. CDR3 length: 14 amino acids. V was trimmed by 6 bases and J by 4 bases, leaving 15 bases between them. The CDR3 bases are TGTGCCAGCAGCCAAGGCCAGGCGATCACTGAAGCTTTCTTT. Residues: CASSQGQAITEAFF.

Here the CDR3 DNA reads TGTGCCAGCAGCCCCCAGGCGGGAGGGCCTCAGTCGCAGTACTTC. Its protein product is CASSPQAGGPQSQYF. The rearrangement links TRBV9 to TRBJ2-7, with 9 bases lining up with TRBD2. The CDR3 length is 15 residues. Germline V lookup: CDR1 SGDLS, CDR2 YYNGEE. V shed 4 bases and J 9 bases; nucleotides not matched to a gene: 14.

The rearrangement uses TRBV20-1 and TRBJ2-7, with D hard to call. The germline V gene has CDR1 DFQATT and CDR2 SNEGSKA (reference sequence). V was trimmed by 3 bases and J by 0 bases, leaving 15 bases between them. CDR3 size: 15 residues. In DNA, the CDR3 is TGCAGTGCTAGTAGTTTCTCCAGCGTCTCCTACGAGCAGTACTTC. Protein: CSASSFSSVSYEQYF.

A note on this clone: The identical CDR3 is also encoded by other nucleotide sequences in the sample. Written as DNA, the CDR3 is TGTGCCATCAGTGAGGGTCTAGCGGGGGGGCAAGAGACCCAGTACTTC. This encodes CAISEGLAGGQETQYF. J is TRBJ2-5 and V is TRBV10-3; 12 bases line up with TRBD2. V lost 2 bases, J lost 2 bases, and 3 bases stayed unmatched. CDR3 size: 16 residues. CDR1 and CDR2 from the germline V gene are ENHRY and SYGVKD.

The CDR3 coding sequence is TGTGCCAGCAGCCGGACAGGGGATGGCACAGATACGCAGTATTTT. Its translation is CASSRTGDGTDTQYF. The chain combines TRBV7-3 with TRBJ2-3; TRBD1 agrees at 9 bases. Losses at the gene ends were 5 bases for V and 1 base for J; bases not matched to a gene: 4. Germline CDR1 and CDR2: SGHTA and FQGTGA. This CDR3 has 15 residues.